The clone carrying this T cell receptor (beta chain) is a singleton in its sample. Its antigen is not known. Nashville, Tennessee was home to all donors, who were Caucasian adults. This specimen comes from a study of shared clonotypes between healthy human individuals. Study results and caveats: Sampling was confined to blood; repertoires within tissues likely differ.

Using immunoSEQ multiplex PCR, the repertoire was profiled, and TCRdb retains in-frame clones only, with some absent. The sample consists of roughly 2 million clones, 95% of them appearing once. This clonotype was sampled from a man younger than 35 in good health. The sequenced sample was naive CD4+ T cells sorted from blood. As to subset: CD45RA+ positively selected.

This CDR3 is CASSVQGVGTQYF. The CDR3 DNA follows: TGTGCCAGCAGTGTTCAAGGGGTGGGTACGCAGTATTTT. The rearrangement joins TRBV2 to TRBJ2-3; possibly TRBD1 for D (5 bases). Trimming pared 4 bases from V and 8 bases from J, leaving 13 bases between. The CDR3 is 13 amino acids. CDR1 SNHLY and CDR2 FYNNEI come from the germline V gene.